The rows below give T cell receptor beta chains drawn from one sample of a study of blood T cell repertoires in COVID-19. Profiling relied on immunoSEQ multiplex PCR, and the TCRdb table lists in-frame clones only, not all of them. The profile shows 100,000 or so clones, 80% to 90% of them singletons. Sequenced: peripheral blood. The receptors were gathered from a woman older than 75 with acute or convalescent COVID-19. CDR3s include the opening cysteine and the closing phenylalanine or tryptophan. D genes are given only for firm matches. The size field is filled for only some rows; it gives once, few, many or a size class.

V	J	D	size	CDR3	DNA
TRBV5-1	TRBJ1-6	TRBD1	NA	CASRDRDNSPLHF	TGCGCCAGCCGCGACAGGGATAATTCACCCCTCCACTTT
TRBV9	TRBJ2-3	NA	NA	CASSITDTQYF	TGTGCCAGCTCCATCACAGATACGCAGTATTTT
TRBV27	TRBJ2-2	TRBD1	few	CASSWDRNTGELFF	TGTGCCAGCAGTTGGGACAGGAACACCGGGGAGCTGTTTTTT
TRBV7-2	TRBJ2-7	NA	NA	CASSDEQGGVYEQYF	TGTGCCAGCAGCGATGAACAGGGCGGTGTCTACGAGCAGTACTTC
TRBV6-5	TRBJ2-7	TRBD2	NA	CASRRGLAYEQYF	TGTGCCAGCAGGCGCGGACTAGCATACGAGCAGTACTTC
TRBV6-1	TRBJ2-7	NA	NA	CASSERQESYEQYF	TGTGCCAGCAGTGAACGTCAGGAATCCTACGAGCAGTACTTC
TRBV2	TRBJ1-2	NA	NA	CASSKGTLTNYGYTF	TGTGCCAGCAGCAAAGGGACACTTACCAACTATGGCTACACCTTC
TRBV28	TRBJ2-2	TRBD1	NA	CASSLPDRAGELFF	TGTGCCAGCAGTTTACCGGACAGGGCCGGGGAGCTGTTTTTT
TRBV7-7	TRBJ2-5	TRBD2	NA	CASSAGLAGVETQYF	TGTGCCAGCAGCGCGGGACTAGCGGGGGTAGAGACCCAGTACTTC
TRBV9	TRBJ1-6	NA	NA	CASSVGQGRSPLHF	TGTGCCAGCAGCGTAGGGCAGGGCAGATCACCCCTCCACTTT
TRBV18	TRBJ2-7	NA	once	CASSQGAASGSYEQYF	TGTGCCAGCTCACAAGGGGCAGCCTCCGGGTCGTACGAGCAGTACTTC
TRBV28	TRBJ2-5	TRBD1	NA	CASRTGVVETQYF	TGTGCCAGCAGAACAGGGGTGGTGGAGACCCAGTACTTC
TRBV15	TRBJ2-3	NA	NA	CATSRDRNTQYF	TGTGCCACCAGCAGAGATAGAAATACGCAGTATTTT
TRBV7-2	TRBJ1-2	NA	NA	CASSLDGIDGYTF	TGTGCCAGCAGCTTAGACGGGATCGATGGCTACACCTTC
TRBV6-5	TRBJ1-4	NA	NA	CASSPGSQNEKLFF	TGTGCCAGCAGTCCCGGGTCCCAAAATGAAAAACTGTTTTTT
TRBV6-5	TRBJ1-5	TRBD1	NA	CASSGQGANQPQHF	TGTGCCAGCAGCGGACAGGGGGCTAATCAGCCCCAGCATTTT
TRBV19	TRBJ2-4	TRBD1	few	CASSISQGVNIQYF	TGTGCCAGTAGTATCAGCCAGGGGGTGAACATTCAGTACTTC
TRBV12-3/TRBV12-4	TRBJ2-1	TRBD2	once	CASAGGLGNEQFF	TGTGCCAGCGCGGGGGGCCTGGGTAATGAGCAGTTCTTC
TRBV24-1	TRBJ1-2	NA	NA	CATSTSRDYGYTF	TGTGCCACGTCGACCAGTCGGGACTATGGCTACACCTTC
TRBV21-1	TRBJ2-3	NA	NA	CASSTRRGDITLTDTQYF	TGTGCCAGCAGCACTCGGCGGGGGGACATAACCCTCACAGATACGCAGTATTTT
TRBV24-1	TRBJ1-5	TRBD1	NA	CATSAGTGVGQPQHF	TGTGCCACCAGTGCCGGGACAGGGGTCGGTCAGCCCCAGCATTTT
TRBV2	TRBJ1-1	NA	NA	CASRTTGRTEAFF	TGTGCCAGCAGAACAACAGGGCGCACTGAAGCTTTCTTT
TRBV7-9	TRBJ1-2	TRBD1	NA	CASSPTGQGDYGYTF	TGTGCCAGCAGCCCAACGGGACAGGGAGACTATGGCTACACCTTC
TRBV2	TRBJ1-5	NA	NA	CASSPRGGGYSNQPQHF	TGTGCCAGCAGCCCACGCGGGGGGGGATATAGCAATCAGCCCCAGCATTTT
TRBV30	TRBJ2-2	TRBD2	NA	CAWSGSGGPTGELFF	TGTGCCTGGAGTGGCTCGGGGGGGCCCACCGGGGAGCTGTTTTTT
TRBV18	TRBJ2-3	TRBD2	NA	CASSASGASTDTQYF	TGTGCCAGCTCAGCTAGCGGGGCTAGCACAGATACGCAGTATTTT
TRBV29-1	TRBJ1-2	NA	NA	CSVDFLYGYTF	TGCAGCGTTGACTTCCTCTATGGCTACACCTTC
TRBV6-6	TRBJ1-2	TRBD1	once	CASSSTGGDGYTF	TGTGCCAGCAGTTCGACAGGGGGGGATGGCTACACCTTC
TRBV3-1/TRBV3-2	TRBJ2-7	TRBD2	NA	CASSQDAIAGGYEQYF	TGTGCCAGCAGCCAAGATGCGATAGCGGGGGGTTACGAGCAGTACTTC
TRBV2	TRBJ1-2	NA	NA	CASSEAGGGGYGYTF	TGTGCCAGCAGTGAAGCGGGGGGAGGAGGCTATGGCTACACCTTC
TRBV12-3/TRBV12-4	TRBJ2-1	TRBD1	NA	CASSGQGAWEQFF	TGTGCCAGCAGTGGGCAGGGGGCCTGGGAGCAGTTCTTC
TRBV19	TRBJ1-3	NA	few	CASSVTYSGNTIYF	TGTGCCAGTAGCGTAACCTACTCTGGAAACACCATATATTTT
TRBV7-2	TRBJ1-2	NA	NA	CASSPGGSIYGYTF	TGTGCCAGCAGCCCAGGTGGGTCAATCTATGGCTACACCTTC
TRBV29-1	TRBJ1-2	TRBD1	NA	CSSPGTGNYGYTF	TGCAGCTCTCCCGGGACAGGGAACTATGGCTACACCTTC
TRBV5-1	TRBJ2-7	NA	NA	CASRQTTSYEQYF	TGCGCCAGTCGACAGACGACTTCCTACGAGCAGTACTTC
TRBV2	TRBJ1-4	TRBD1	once	CASYRTGYEKLFF	TGTGCCAGTTACCGGACAGGGTATGAAAAACTGTTTTTT
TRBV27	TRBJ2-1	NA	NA	CASSYGQTTYNEQFF	TGTGCCAGCAGCTATGGACAGACAACCTACAATGAGCAGTTCTTC
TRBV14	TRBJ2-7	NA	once	CASSHDAGLAYEQYF	TGTGCCAGCAGCCACGACGCGGGGCTCGCCTACGAGCAGTACTTC
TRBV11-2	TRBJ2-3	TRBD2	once	CASSLGPGGASSDTQYF	TGTGCCAGCAGCTTGGGTCCGGGGGGGGCCTCTTCAGATACGCAGTATTTT
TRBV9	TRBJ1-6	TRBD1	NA	CASSPPREGAPNSPLHF	TGTGCCAGCAGCCCCCCCCGAGAGGGGGCGCCGAATTCACCCCTCCACTTT
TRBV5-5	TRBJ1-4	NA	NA	CASSPQGTNEKLFF	TGTGCCAGCAGTCCACAGGGAACTAATGAAAAACTGTTTTTT
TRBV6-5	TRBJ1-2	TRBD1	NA	CASSYSGRGHNGYTF	TGTGCCAGCAGTTACTCGGGCAGGGGGCATAATGGCTACACCTTC
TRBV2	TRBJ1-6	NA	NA	CASSEGAGVNSPLHF	TGTGCCAGCAGTGAAGGGGCAGGGGTCAATTCACCCCTCCACTTT
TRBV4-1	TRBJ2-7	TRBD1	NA	CASSRDSSYEQYF	TGCGCCAGCAGCCGGGACAGTTCCTACGAGCAGTACTTC
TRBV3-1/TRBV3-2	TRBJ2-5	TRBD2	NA	CASSQDLPGGRQETQYF	TGTGCCAGCAGCCAAGATCTTCCGGGGGGGCGGCAAGAGACCCAGTACTTC
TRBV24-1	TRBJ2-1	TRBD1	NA	CATSDLRTGSYNEQFF	TGTGCCACCAGTGACCTGCGGACAGGGTCCTACAATGAGCAGTTCTTC
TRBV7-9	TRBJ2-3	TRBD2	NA	CASNPSGGTDTQYF	TGTGCCAGCAACCCTAGCGGCGGCACAGATACGCAGTATTTT
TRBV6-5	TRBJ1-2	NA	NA	CASSPGQLYGYTF	TGTGCCAGCAGTCCCGGACAGCTCTATGGCTACACCTTC
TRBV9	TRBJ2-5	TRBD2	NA	CASSVTSGGQETQYF	TGTGCCAGCAGCGTGACTAGCGGGGGTCAAGAGACCCAGTACTTC